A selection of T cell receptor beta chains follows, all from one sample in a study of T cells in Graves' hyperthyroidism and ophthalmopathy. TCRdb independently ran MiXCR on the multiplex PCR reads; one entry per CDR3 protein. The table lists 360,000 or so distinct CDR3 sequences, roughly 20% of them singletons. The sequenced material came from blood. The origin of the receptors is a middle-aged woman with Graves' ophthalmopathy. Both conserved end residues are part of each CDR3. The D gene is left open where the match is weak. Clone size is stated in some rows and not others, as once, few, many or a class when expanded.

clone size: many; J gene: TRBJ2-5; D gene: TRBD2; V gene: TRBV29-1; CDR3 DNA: TGCAGCGTTGAAGGGCCTAGCGGGAGGCGAGAGACCCAGTACTTC; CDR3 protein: CSVEGPSGRRETQYF
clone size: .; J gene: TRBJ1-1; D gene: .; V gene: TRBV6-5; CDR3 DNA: TGTGCCAGCAGTTATAGTGGGGACTCAGGTTTCTTCTTT; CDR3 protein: CASSYSGDSGFFF
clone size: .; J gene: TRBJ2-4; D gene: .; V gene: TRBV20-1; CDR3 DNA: TGCAGTGCGTGGGACATCCTACAAAACATTCAGTACTTC; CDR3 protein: CSAWDILQNIQYF
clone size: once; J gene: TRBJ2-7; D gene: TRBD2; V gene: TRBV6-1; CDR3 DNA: TGTGCCAGCAGGGGAGCGGGAGCGAACTACGAGCAGTACTTC; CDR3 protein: CASRGAGANYEQYF
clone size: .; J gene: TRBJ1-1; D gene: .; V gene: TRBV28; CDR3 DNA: TGTGCCAGCAGTCCAGGGTTGTGGTTCACTGAAGCTTTCTTT; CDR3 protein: CASSPGLWFTEAFF
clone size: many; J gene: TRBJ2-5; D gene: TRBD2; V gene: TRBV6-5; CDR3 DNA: TGTGCCAGCAGTTCGAGGGTAGCGGGAACAGAGACCCAGTACTTC; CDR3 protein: CASSSRVAGTETQYF
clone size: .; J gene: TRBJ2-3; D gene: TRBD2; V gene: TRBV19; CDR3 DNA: TGTGCCAGTAGTTCTAGCGGGAGGTCAGATACGCAGTATTTT; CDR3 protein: CASSSSGRSDTQYF
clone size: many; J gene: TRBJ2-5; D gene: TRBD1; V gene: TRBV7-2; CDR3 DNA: TGTGCCAGCAGGGCTGGACAGGGGAAAAAATCGGAGACCCAGTACTTC; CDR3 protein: CASRAGQGKKSETQYF
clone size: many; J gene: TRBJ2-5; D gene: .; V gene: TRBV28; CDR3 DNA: TGTGCCAGCAGTTTAACGAAGGGTCGGGGCGGTCCAGCCCGGGAGACCCAGTACTTC; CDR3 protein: CASSLTKGRGGPARETQYF
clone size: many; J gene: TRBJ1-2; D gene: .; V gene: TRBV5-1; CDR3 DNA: TGCGCCAGCAGCCCTGGTCCGCCGAACTATGGCTACACCTTC; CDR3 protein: CASSPGPPNYGYTF
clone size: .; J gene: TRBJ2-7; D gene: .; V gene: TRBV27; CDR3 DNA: TGTGCCAGCAGTTTCACAGCAAACTCCTACGAGCAGTACTTC; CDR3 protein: CASSFTANSYEQYF
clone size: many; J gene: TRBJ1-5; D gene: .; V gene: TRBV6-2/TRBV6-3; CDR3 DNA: TGTGCCAGCAGCAAAGGGTCGGGGCCGAATCAGCCCCAGCATTTT; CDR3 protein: CASSKGSGPNQPQHF
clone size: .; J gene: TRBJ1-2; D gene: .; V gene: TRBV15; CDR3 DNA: TGTGCCACCAGCAGAGATACGGGTCGACACCAAAACTATGGCTACACCTTC; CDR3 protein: CATSRDTGRHQNYGYTF
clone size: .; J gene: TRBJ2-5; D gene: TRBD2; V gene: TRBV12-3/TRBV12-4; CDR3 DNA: TGTGCCAGCAGTTTTCGGGAGGGCGGGGAGACCCAGTACTTC; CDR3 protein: CASSFREGGETQYF
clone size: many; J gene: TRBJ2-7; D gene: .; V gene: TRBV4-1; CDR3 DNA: TGCGCCAGCAGCCAAGTCTGGTTGGGTACCCACGAGCAGTACTTC; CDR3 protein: CASSQVWLGTHEQYF
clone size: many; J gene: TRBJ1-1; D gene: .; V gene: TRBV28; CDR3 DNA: TGTGCCATCGGGGAGGGGACTGAAGCTTTCTTT; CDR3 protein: CAIGEGTEAFF
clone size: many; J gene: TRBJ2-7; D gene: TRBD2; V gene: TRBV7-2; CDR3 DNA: TGTGCCAGCAGCAAAGGAGGTGGGAGGGCCCGCGAGCAGTACTTC; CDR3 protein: CASSKGGGRAREQYF
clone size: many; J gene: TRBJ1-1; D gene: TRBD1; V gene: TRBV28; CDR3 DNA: TGTGCCAGCAGCTTGACAGGGCTAGACACTGAAGCTTTCTTT; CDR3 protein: CASSLTGLDTEAFF